This TCR beta chain is from a study of blood T cells in healthy people across ages. Sample-barcoded 5' priming and a J-beta primer mix drove a second PCR of about 6 to 12 cycles. TCRdb re-called the 5' RACE reads with MiXCR, one entry per CDR3 protein. Of about 1.6 million distinct CDR3 sequences listed, about 31% were seen once; the top ten hold over 9%. The V end lost 10 bases, the J end lost 1 base, and 15 bases lay between the germline ends. The CDR3 is 14 amino acids. Germline-derived CDR1 and CDR2 are SGHTA and FQGNSA. This clonotype came up a few times. The material sequenced was blood. The rearrangement links TRBV7-2 to TRBJ2-3; D might be TRBD2 (6 bases). This receptor was identified in a woman between 25 and 40 years old in good health. CDR3 nucleotides: TGTGCCACCGCCCAAACTAGCCGCACAGATACGCAGTATTTT. Its translation is CATAQTSRTDTQYF.